A selection of T cell receptor beta chains follows, all from one sample in a study of cytomegalovirus exposure and HLA in healthy donors. Sequencing was performed with immunoSEQ multiplex PCR; in TCRdb, only in-frame clones are kept and a portion is missing. The table includes over 150,000 clones, roughly 70% detected once. The sequencing sample was made of PBMCs. The receptors stem from a woman aged 40 to 49 in good health and CMV-seropositive. The CDR3 runs from the conserved cysteine through the conserved F or W. D genes are given only for firm matches. Expanded clones are given a class, and other clones once, few, many or no size at all.

v_call	clone_size	j_call	d_call	cdr3_aa	cdr3_nt
TRBV6-1	NA	TRBJ2-1	TRBD2	CASRRGTSDSFEQFF	TGTGCCAGCAGGAGGGGGACTAGCGATTCTTTTGAGCAGTTCTTC
TRBV7-6	NA	TRBJ2-3	NA	CASSLAGQSTDTQYF	TGTGCCAGCAGCTTAGCTGGTCAGTCCACAGATACGCAGTATTTT
TRBV5-1	once	TRBJ2-7	TRBD1	CASSLTTGGYEQYF	TGCGCCAGCAGCCTAACGACAGGGGGGTACGAGCAGTACTTC
TRBV5-4	NA	TRBJ1-1	NA	CASSLVRGVHTEAFF	TGTGCCAGCAGCTTGGTAAGGGGTGTCCACACTGAAGCTTTCTTT
TRBV4-2	NA	TRBJ2-5	TRBD2	CASSHTGGPSGRRETQYF	TGTGCCAGCAGCCATACCGGGGGGCCTAGCGGGAGACGAGAGACCCAGTACTTC
TRBV19	NA	TRBJ2-2	NA	CASTFPGITGELFF	TGTGCCAGTACTTTTCCAGGGATCACCGGGGAGCTGTTTTTT
TRBV7-9	NA	TRBJ2-4	TRBD2	CASSLVRGLAGPQGNIQYF	TGTGCCAGCAGCTTAGTTAGGGGACTAGCGGGCCCCCAGGGAAACATTCAGTACTTC
TRBV19	few	TRBJ1-3	TRBD1	CASSSTGSGNTIYF	TGTGCCAGTAGTTCGACAGGGTCTGGAAACACCATATATTTT
TRBV9	NA	TRBJ2-7	TRBD2	CASSPTPGLAGGYEQYF	TGTGCCAGCAGCCCAACTCCGGGACTAGCGGGGGGATACGAGCAGTACTTC
TRBV5-3	NA	TRBJ2-2	TRBD2	CARSPIRAGWAGELFF	TGTGCCAGAAGCCCTATTCGAGCGGGGTGGGCCGGGGAGCTGTTTTTT
TRBV6-5	once	TRBJ1-2	TRBD1	CASTTLKTGFGYTF	TGTGCCAGCACCACCTTAAAGACAGGGTTCGGATACACCTTC
TRBV19	few	TRBJ2-1	TRBD2	CASGTAGGLYNEQFF	TGTGCCAGTGGGACAGCGGGAGGACTATACAATGAGCAGTTCTTC
TRBV2	NA	TRBJ2-7	TRBD2	CASSVASGGALGEQYF	TGTGCCAGCAGTGTTGCTAGCGGGGGGGCCTTAGGTGAGCAGTACTTC
TRBV7-9	NA	TRBJ2-1	NA	CASSLAASSKKSYNEQFF	TGTGCCAGCAGCTTAGCAGCCTCCTCTAAAAAATCCTACAATGAGCAGTTCTTC
TRBV9	NA	TRBJ2-7	TRBD1	CASSAFKDRASYEQYF	TGTGCCAGCAGCGCTTTCAAAGACAGGGCCTCCTACGAGCAGTACTTC
TRBV7-2	NA	TRBJ2-7	TRBD1	CASSSGQGGYEQYF	TGTGCCAGCAGCTCGGGACAGGGAGGGTACGAGCAGTACTTC
TRBV5-8	NA	TRBJ1-2	NA	CASSGLGGKNYGYTF	TGTGCCAGCAGCGGGCTTGGAGGCAAGAACTATGGCTACACCTTC
TRBV5-8	once	TRBJ2-5	NA	CASSLVLGAAFQETQYF	TGTGCCAGCAGCTTGGTATTGGGGGCGGCTTTCCAAGAGACCCAGTACTTC
TRBV4-3	once	TRBJ2-3	TRBD1	CASSQGDREADTQYF	TGCGCCAGCAGCCAGGGGGACAGGGAAGCGGATACGCAGTATTTT
TRBV6-4	NA	TRBJ2-3	TRBD2	CASSLLAGPSTDTQYF	TGTGCCAGCAGCCTTCTAGCGGGGCCTAGCACAGATACGCAGTATTTT
TRBV21-1	NA	TRBJ2-3	NA	CASKEGIADTQYF	TGTGCCAGCAAGGAGGGTATAGCAGATACGCAGTATTTT
TRBV7-2	few	TRBJ2-7	TRBD1	CASSRDRVDEQYF	TGTGCCAGCAGCCGGGACAGGGTGGACGAGCAGTACTTC
TRBV28	once	TRBJ2-3	TRBD1	CASSSIQGADTQYF	TGTGCCAGCAGTTCAATTCAGGGGGCAGATACGCAGTATTTT
TRBV5-6	NA	TRBJ1-6	NA	CASSLASTGNSPLHF	TGTGCCAGCAGCTTGGCGAGTACCGGGAATTCACCCCTCCACTTT
TRBV7-9	few	TRBJ1-5	TRBD1	CASSSTGIGNQPQHF	TGTGCCAGCAGTTCGACAGGGATCGGCAATCAGCCCCAGCATTTT
TRBV4-3	once	TRBJ2-2	NA	CASSQGAQGNTGELFF	TGCGCCAGCAGCCAAGGTGCACAGGGGAACACCGGGGAGCTGTTTTTT
TRBV5-1	NA	TRBJ1-3	NA	CASSLGVLGSSGNTIYF	TGCGCCAGCAGCTTGGGAGTCTTGGGGAGCTCTGGAAACACCATATATTTT
TRBV7-3	NA	TRBJ1-2	NA	CASSLTQIYGYTF	TGTGCCAGCAGCTTAACCCAGATCTATGGCTACACCTTC
TRBV6-5	NA	TRBJ1-1	NA	CASSLLWNTEAFF	TGTGCCAGCAGCTTATTGTGGAACACTGAAGCTTTCTTT
TRBV2	NA	TRBJ2-1	NA	CASSVRTKNNEQFF	TGTGCCAGCAGTGTGAGGACTAAGAACAATGAGCAGTTCTTC
TRBV19	NA	TRBJ2-7	TRBD2	CASSITWGTSIYEQYF	TGTGCCAGTAGTATTACCTGGGGGACTAGTATATACGAGCAGTACTTC
TRBV25-1	NA	TRBJ1-2	NA	CASSERSGTGYPF	TGTGCCAGCAGTGAACGGTCAGGGACTGGCTACCCCTTC
TRBV27	NA	TRBJ2-7	TRBD2	CASSLRELGYEQYF	TGTGCCAGCAGTTTGCGGGAGCTAGGCTACGAGCAGTACTTC
TRBV19	NA	TRBJ2-5	TRBD2	CASRPGGNVQETQYF	TGTGCCAGTAGACCCGGGGGGAACGTCCAAGAGACCCAGTACTTC
TRBV23-1	NA	TRBJ2-7	NA	CAIINYGPLHEQYF	TGCGCCATCATCAACTACGGCCCGCTCCACGAGCAGTACTTC
TRBV10-3	NA	TRBJ2-7	TRBD1	CAISGRTGNYEQYF	TGTGCCATCTCAGGCCGGACAGGGAATTACGAGCAGTACTTC
TRBV19	NA	TRBJ2-2	TRBD2	CASSILAGGTGELFF	TGTGCCAGTAGTATCCTAGCGGGAGGGACCGGGGAGCTGTTTTTT
TRBV5-6	few	TRBJ1-6	TRBD1	CASRIRDRGQNSPLHF	TGTGCCAGCAGGATCCGGGACAGGGGGCAAAATTCACCCCTCCACTTT
TRBV10-3	NA	TRBJ1-1	TRBD1	CAIAIPGGNTEAFF	TGTGCCATCGCTATACCAGGGGGGAACACTGAAGCTTTCTTT
TRBV28	NA	TRBJ2-3	TRBD2	CASTGTSGGLALTDTQYF	TGTGCCAGCACCGGGACTAGCGGGGGGCTGGCCCTCACAGATACGCAGTATTTT
TRBV6-5	NA	TRBJ2-7	NA	CASSRAPGDYEQYF	TGTGCCAGCAGCCGAGCCCCGGGGGATTACGAGCAGTACTTC
TRBV10-3	few	TRBJ2-1	TRBD2	CAISASPPGGASEQFF	TGTGCCATCAGTGCCTCCCCCCCCGGGGGGGCGTCTGAGCAGTTCTTC
TRBV2	NA	TRBJ2-1	NA	CASSEARGGLNEQFF	TGTGCCAGCAGTGAGGCTAGAGGAGGGCTCAATGAGCAGTTCTTC
TRBV7-9	NA	TRBJ1-2	TRBD1	CASSYSGSDRGRGYPF	TGTGCCAGCAGCTACTCGGGGTCCGACAGGGGACGAGGCTACCCCTTC
TRBV9	NA	TRBJ1-2	NA	CASSVDTGPYGYTF	TGTGCCAGCAGCGTAGATACAGGGCCCTATGGCTACACCTTC
TRBV27	NA	TRBJ2-3	TRBD1	CASSPRGSTIADTQYF	TGTGCCAGCAGCCCCAGGGGGAGTACGATCGCAGATACGCAGTATTTT
TRBV11-1	NA	TRBJ1-4	TRBD1	CASSRTGGGNEKLFF	TGTGCCAGCAGCCGGACAGGGGGCGGTAATGAAAAACTGTTTTTT
TRBV2	NA	TRBJ2-7	NA	CASSDPQLSYEQYF	TGTGCCAGCAGTGACCCACAGCTCTCCTACGAGCAGTACTTC
TRBV10-3	NA	TRBJ1-1	NA	CAMRHLNTEAFF	TGTGCCATGAGACATCTGAACACTGAAGCTTTCTTT
TRBV28	once	TRBJ2-2	TRBD1	CASSSQGSTGELFF	TGTGCCAGCAGTTCACAGGGGTCCACCGGGGAGCTGTTTTTT
TRBV12-5	NA	TRBJ2-1	TRBD1	CASGLVLSGQPYNEQFF	TGTGCTAGTGGTTTGGTACTTTCGGGACAGCCCTACAATGAGCAGTTCTTC
TRBV19	NA	TRBJ2-1	NA	CASGDPPSYNEQFF	TGTGCCAGTGGAGATCCCCCTAGCTACAATGAGCAGTTCTTC
TRBV6-6	NA	TRBJ1-1	NA	CASSSQASVTEAFF	TGTGCCAGCAGTTCACAGGCCTCGGTAACTGAAGCTTTCTTT
TRBV4-1	NA	TRBJ2-7	TRBD1	CASSQEPFRKQGAVKYF	TGCGCCAGCAGCCAAGAGCCGTTTAGAAAACAGGGGGCCGTGAAGTACTTC
TRBV5-1	NA	TRBJ2-3	NA	CASSFRDTDTQYF	TGCGCCAGCAGCTTTCGGGACACAGATACGCAGTATTTT
TRBV5-1	NA	TRBJ1-1	TRBD1	CASSFPGQGGAEAFF	TGCGCCAGCAGCTTTCCGGGACAGGGAGGCGCTGAAGCTTTCTTT
TRBV6-5	few	TRBJ2-7	TRBD2	CASGRTSGSYEQYF	TGTGCCAGCGGTAGGACTAGCGGGAGCTACGAGCAGTACTTC
TRBV2	few	TRBJ2-3	NA	CASSEMGGRTDTQYF	TGTGCCAGCAGTGAAATGGGCGGGCGCACAGATACGCAGTATTTT
TRBV5-1	NA	TRBJ1-1	TRBD1	CASSSWDRGTEAFF	TGCGCCAGCAGCTCCTGGGACAGGGGCACTGAAGCTTTCTTT